This T cell receptor (beta chain) came from a study of cytomegalovirus exposure and HLA in healthy donors (dated by TCRdb to about 2017). Study-level background: In an earlier analysis of about 560 of the donors, under 300 Gb of sequence data and 90 million to 130 million unique TCR beta sequences from about 180 million T cells were reported. An early release that covered 500 to 800 HLA-typed donors contained approximately 300 gigabases of sequencing data and roughly 84 million unique TCR sequences. Of the approximately 400 genotyped donors, roughly 80% fell in the genetic ancestry cluster associated with self-reported Caucasian donors. The aim of the study was to test whether cataloging public T cell receptors could identify signatures of past pathogen exposure. Using immunosequencing, the study profiled T cell repertoires from 500 to 800 subjects and related those repertoires to cytomegalovirus serostatus. In addition to the first cohort of roughly 670 subjects, a separate validation cohort of 100 to 150 different subjects was used. High-throughput TCR immunosequencing, statistical association of individual TCRs with disease status, and machine learning were combined to predict cytomegalovirus infection status. To study patterns of TCR occurrence, a later analysis re-analyzed previously published TCR beta repertoires from just over 650 donors and added high-resolution HLA genotyping. Rather than drawing on any new phenotypic data, the later analysis identified candidate immune exposures from TCR beta sequences and the way those sequences occurred across donors. An earlier analysis of about 600 of the donors used high-throughput TCR beta sequencing to judge whether each TCR beta V gene segment behaved as functional or pseudogenic. Alongside the repertoire data, information on donor age, sex, ethnicity and CMV serostatus was compiled. In a later genetic analysis, genome-wide SNP genotypes for about 55% of the 666 donors were used, and that subset was treated as a discovery cohort. All discovery cohort repertoires had been generated on a single sequencing platform. HLA typing covered class I and class II loci at four-digit resolution. The number of donors typed differed by locus, with roughly 620-630 for A, B, C, DRB1 and DQB1, roughly 550 for DQA1, some 570 for DPA1, and roughly 450 for DPB1. Because of strong linkage in the cohort, five DR-DQ haplotypes were treated as single units for association and clustering. On average, about 200,000 unique TCR beta nucleotide sequences were sequenced per donor among about 400 genotyped donors of the cohort, with around 19% of those sequences being non-productive.

As to this clone: The target of this receptor is not known. No qualities accompany the bases; no much larger clone lies one base away.

The V end gives up 0 bases and the J end 0 bases, leaving 20 bases in the junction not matched to a gene. The germline V gene specifies SQVTM as CDR1 and ANQGSEA as CDR2. The CDR3 starts with the cysteine, ends with the phenylalanine, and has 20 residues. Only the CDR3 portion is preserved as DNA: 60 bases, with reading frame beginning at the first base. The cohort comprised approximately 700 healthy bone marrow donors. At the time of sampling, every cohort member was nominally healthy, though immune exposures that went unrecorded were likely present. The donor tested CMV seronegative and was one of the 352 seronegative cohort members. Each donor provided a peripheral blood sample, and peripheral blood mononuclear cells were used for TCR beta sequencing. Genomic DNA extraction from the blood cell samples was performed with the Qiagen DNeasy Blood Extraction Kit. What the authors observed across the whole study: When HLA alleles, especially DR and DQ, strongly co-occurred, TCR associations were difficult to assign to individual alleles. Because some donors lacked HLA typing at each locus, the association tests relied only on the typed subset. In a later analysis, most CMV-associated TCR beta chains were found to appear HLA-restricted, with HLA associations seemingly driven largely by CMV exposure. Several of the top co-occurrence clusters appeared to be linked to parvovirus B19, influenza, CMV and Epstein-Barr virus, according to a later analysis. Most TCR sequences were observed very rarely across donors, whereas some public TCRs were present in many individuals. Immune exposure information for the cohort was limited to CMV serostatus. A cluster of highly shared sequence variants was judged likely to represent a technical artifact of the sequencing pipeline. In a later genetic analysis, a missense DCLRE1C variant was associated with V-gene and J-gene trimming of TCR beta chains, and the association was replicated in an independent cohort. Some IMGT-functional V segments, including TRBV6-2 and TRBV6-3, could not be distinguished by the 87-base-pair reads and were therefore excluded. According to a later analysis, TCR association rates differed among HLA loci, with DRB1 alleles showing the most associated TCRs and HLA-C alleles showing the fewest. Around 16 rarely observed V segments, including chromosome 9 orphons, were excluded from the earlier analysis of some 590 of the donors because counts were too low. A further reported finding was that TCR beta sequences accurately predicted the HLA-A and HLA-B alleles for most subjects in the first cohort. Presence/absence analyses assumed roughly uniform sequencing depth across donors, an assumption that may not hold. Correlated functional status among segregating V segments might reflect linkage disequilibrium, but an unknown experimental factor could not be ruled out. In the study, around 150 TCR beta chains were listed as associated with cytomegalovirus. In vitro tests confirmed that a few of the cytomegalovirus-associated TCR beta chains recognize cytomegalovirus antigens. Compared with the 666-donor mean, donors in an Asian-associated ancestry cluster had fewer N-insertions in productive TCRs, according to a later genetic analysis. In both the original and validation cohorts, the classifier was reported to diagnose cytomegalovirus status with high specificity and sensitivity. In a later analysis, some 18,000 TCR beta sequences were associated with specific HLA alleles at a false discovery rate of 0.05. In a later analysis, HLA-associated TCR beta chains were found to be more clonally expanded and to have lower generation probabilities than equally common non-associated chains. Broadly in line with IMGT annotations, most TCR beta V segments showed up in productive rearrangements about 87% or about 30% of the time in an earlier analysis of 450 to 750 of the donors. The authors suggested that the approach could potentially be generalized to other disease states and immunological phenotypes. Only TCR beta chains were sequenced in this cohort, and the absence of alpha or paired-chain data limited detectable features.

Library prep was done by the immunoSEQ multiplex PCR assay. The multiplex PCR relied on a mix of 60 forward primers for TCR Vbeta segments and 13 reverse primers for TCR Jbeta segments. A multiplex PCR assay on genomic DNA amplified the CDR3 region of rearranged TCR beta genes. Amplified TCR beta libraries were sequenced as 87-base-pair reads on the Illumina HiSeq System. From the authors' description of their analysis: In a later analysis, about 80 million unique TCR beta chains were counted across the approximately 640 repertoires, and approximately 9.9 million of these chains were shared by at least two donors. To remove PCR and sequencing errors, raw reads were error-corrected and collapsed into unique sequences using a nearest-neighbor algorithm that merged closely related sequences. To assign V, D and J gene segments, CDR3 sequences were aligned to IMGT reference sequences. Each retained sequence needed at least a six-nucleotide match to both a V gene segment and a J gene segment. A rearrangement counted as productive if the CDR3 had no stop codons and remained in frame with V and J, and every other rearrangement counted as non-productive. CDR3 was defined according to IMGT convention as the region running from the second conserved V-encoded cysteine to the conserved J-encoded phenylalanine. The earlier analysis of about 640 of the donors excluded any sequence lacking an unambiguous match to a single V gene segment. In an earlier analysis of around 590 of the donors, a V segment was called functional when productive rearrangements were above 56.7%, and segregating when the standard deviation between donors exceeded 5%. To diagnose cytomegalovirus status from the catalog of TCR beta chain sequences, a statistical classification framework was built. In a later analysis, TCR nucleotide sequences were compared against IMGT/GENE-DB human TR gene sequences so that V and J genes could be assigned. Using the TCRdist pipeline, a later analysis assigned CDR3 sequences along with most-parsimonious VDJ recombination scenarios. In a later analysis, each TCR beta chain was defined by its CDR3 amino acid sequence together with its V-gene family, and reads without a unique V-gene family were excluded. To address suspected cross-contamination and a sequencing artifact, a later analysis removed several hundred highly shared, low-generation-probability nucleotide sequences. In a later analysis, a clonal expansion index was calculated for each public chain from normalized within-repertoire ranks of inferred template counts. In a later analysis, generation probabilities were computed using a VDJ recombination model fitted to out-of-frame rearrangements, and the results were checked against IGoR. A later analysis scored TCR-TCR, TCR-HLA and TCR-CMV co-occurrence with hypergeometric tests, applying a repertoire-size bias correction to TCR pairs. A later analysis estimated false discovery rates by permuting HLA or CMV assignments 20 times. In a later analysis, co-occurring TCRs were grouped using DBSCAN, with TCRdist sequence similarity added in when clustering inside HLA-allele-positive subsets. For co-occurrence clustering, repertoires with fewer than 30,000 or more than 120,000 public chains were excluded, along with roughly 5 repertoires with anomalous nucleotide sharing. TCRdb retrieved this table from immuneACCESS and kept in-frame rearrangements only. Not all clones are present; in checked studies, unresolved V genes account for under half, and no reason is known for the remainder. That table furnishes V, J and clone size, whereas the DNA furnished D and trimming. This sample holds tens of thousands of clones; 69% were observed only once. In total, the top ten clones hold roughly 2.7% of the sample.

The TCR sequence derives from a man between 45 and 60 years old in good health and CMV-seronegative. Sequencing was done on a sample of PBMCs. The V gene is TRBV29-1 and the J gene is TRBJ2-7, and TRBD1 aligns with 7 junction nucleotides. The CDR3 region: CSVEDRHFGEGAVNSYEQYF. The nucleotide sequence is given as TGCAGCGTTGAAGATCGCCACTTCGGCGAGGGGGCCGTGAACTCCTACGAGCAGTACTTC.